The sequence of this T cell receptor beta chain was determined in a study of identical twins. Trimming removed 1 base at V and 4 bases at J, with 10 bases between. The germline CDR1 and CDR2 sequences are SGHVS and FQNEAQ. This CDR3 contains 14 residues. MiXCR was run by TCRdb on the 5' RACE reads, yielding one entry per CDR3 protein. The table lists approximately 230,000 distinct CDR3 sequences, roughly 7.1% of them singletons. These data were also reused for a study on T cells expressing NK-cell markers. From that paper: The TCR beta repertoires were obtained from sorted CD3+CD56+NKG2C+, CD3+CD56+NKG2C- and CD3+CD56-NKG2C+ T cells. Out of eight donors sequenced, seven tested HCMV-seropositive and the remaining one seronegative.

The sample taken for sequencing was CD8+ T cells sorted from blood. This receptor was identified in a woman aged 18-35 years in good health. V usage is TRBV7-8 and J usage is TRBJ1-2; tentative D call: TRBD1 (6 bases). The CDR3 region is CASSLERTAYGYTF. CDR3 coding DNA: TGTGCCAGCAGCTTAGAGCGGACAGCCTATGGCTACACCTTC.